The present T cell receptor (beta chain) was sequenced within a study of early T cells in non-severe SARS-CoV-2 infection. Background on the study: The sequenced material was bulk RNA from unsorted whole blood, and its chains were unpaired.

Germline CDR1 and CDR2: SGHAT and FQNNGV. The CDR3 has 15 amino acids. The trim removed 2 bases at V and 8 bases at J, leaving 4 bases unmatched. Individual cDNA molecules were tagged with unique molecular identifiers, the study reported. TCRdb processed the 5' RACE reads anew with MiXCR; each CDR3 protein has one entry. The table lists under 35,000 distinct CDR3 sequences, less than 6.5% of them singletons. The clonotype comes from an adult who was a healthcare worker with PCR-confirmed SARS-CoV-2 infection or an uninfected control (not recorded which). The specimen was whole blood. The chain uses TRBV11-2 and TRBJ1-6; 9 positions match TRBD1. In nucleotides, the CDR3 is TGTGCCAGCAGCTTAAGTACAGGGGGCCATTCACCCCTCCACTTT. Translated, it gives CASSLSTGGHSPLHF.